Reported below is one TCR beta chain. Its matching antigen is unknown. Those who served as multiple sclerosis controls were treatment-naive patients with stable or active relapsing-remitting disease. TEMRA cells were FACS-enriched, unlike CD8+ and CD4+ T cells, which were negatively isolated. V lost 7 bases, J lost 2 bases, and 12 bases stayed unmatched. This CDR3 region has 16 residues. Per the germline V gene, CDR1 is LNHNV and CDR2 is YYDKDF (reference sequence). This sample was included in a study of CD8 T cells in Susac syndrome. When the RNA was reverse transcribed, random hexamers were used with an input of 0.5 to 1 ug. Using its own MiXCR run on the immunoSEQ multiplex PCR reads, TCRdb lists one record per CDR3 protein. The sample lists 300,000 to 350,000 distinct CDR3 sequences, approximately 90% seen once, with about 0.07% in the top ten. Broader study findings: An acknowledgment was made by the study that its TCR sequencing and HLA analysis involved relatively few individuals.

The sequence was collected from a human donor with multiple sclerosis. Material: CD4+ T cells from PBMCs. The chain links TRBV15 to TRBJ2-3, with TRBD1 matching 7 bases. The CDR3 here is CATKPRGQAHTDTQYF. CDR3 nucleotides: TGTGCCACCAAACCCCGCGGACAGGCCCACACAGATACGCAGTATTTT.